This T cell receptor (beta chain) was observed in a study of cytomegalovirus exposure and HLA in healthy donors. Comments on this clone: No antigen is known for it.

From germline, CDR1 is MNHEY and CDR2 SVGAGI. Trimming at V came to 6 bases and at J to 5 bases, leaving 9 bases not matched to a gene. CDR3 length equals 14 residues. Whole-study findings and limits: In a later analysis, V- and J-gene trimming of beta chains associated with a DCLRE1C missense variant, replicated independently. The classifier reportedly diagnosed cytomegalovirus status with high sensitivity and specificity. Donors belonging to an Asian-associated ancestry cluster reportedly showed fewer N-insertions in productive TCRs than the roughly 700-donor mean, according to what a later analysis found.

Both 60 Vbeta primers and 13 Jbeta primers went into the PCR. Assay used: immunoSEQ multiplex PCR; TCRdb lists only in-frame clones, some missing. The profile shows about 130,000 clones, roughly 79% of them singletons. The sequencing sample was made of PBMCs. This receptor was obtained from a woman aged 40 to 50 in good health and CMV-seronegative. The V gene is TRBV6-5, the J gene TRBJ2-7, with TRBD1 matching over 8 bases. The CDR3 reads CASRSGQGRHEQYF. CDR3 DNA: TGTGCCAGCAGATCTGGACAGGGTAGGCACGAGCAGTACTTC.